Listed here are 30 T cell receptor beta chains from one sample, sequenced in a study of blood T cells in healthy people across ages. A second PCR of roughly 6 to 12 cycles used a sample-barcoded 5' primer and a J-beta primer mix. TCRdb processed the 5' RACE reads anew with MiXCR; each CDR3 protein has one entry. The sample records approximately 800,000 distinct CDR3 sequences, roughly 50% being singletons. The sample taken for sequencing was blood. The receptors shown here come from a man aged 35 to 55 in good health.

The V gene is TRBV9, the J gene TRBJ2-5; 9 bases map to TRBD2. The CDR3 extends over 16 amino acids. V lost 4 bases, J lost 2 bases, and 9 bases stayed unmatched. CDR1 is SGDLS, CDR2 YYNGEE, per germline. Here the CDR3 DNA reads TGTGCCAGCAGCCTCGGACTAGCGCTAAAACAAGAGACCCAGTACTTC. Its protein product is CASSLGLALKQETQYF.

The V call is TRBV24-1, the J call TRBJ2-3; TRBD1 is a possible D gene (6 bases). The CDR3 runs 15 residues. The V end was cut by 4 bases, the J end by 2 bases, with 12 bases between. Germline lookup yields CDR1 KGHDR and CDR2 SFDVKD. The CDR3 loop is CATSDYKGDTDTQYF. The CDR3 DNA is TGTGCCACCAGTGACTATAAGGGGGACACAGATACGCAGTATTTT.

The chain has TRBV12-3 or TRBV12-4 and TRBJ1-2; D is possibly TRBD1 (5 bases). V gave up 3 bases and J gave up 7 bases, with 12 bases separating them. The CDR3 spans 13 residues. DNA for the CDR3: TGTGCCAGCAGTTTTTCCCGGGACTCTGGCTACACCTTC. Protein product: CASSFSRDSGYTF.

The chain uses TRBV21-1 and TRBJ2-5; the table calls TRBD1, which could not be checked here. TRBV21-1 is recorded as a pseudogene. The CDR3 covers 16 residues. CDR3 sequence: CASSIRVNPRYNEQYF. In DNA form, the CDR3 reads TGTGCCAGCAGCATCCGGGTGAATCCTAGATACAATGAGCAGTACTTC.

The rearrangement links TRBV5-1 to TRBJ1-2; D not certain. V was trimmed by 2 bases and J by 2 bases, leaving 13 bases between them. The CDR3 loop spans 15 amino acids. The germline V gene encodes CDR1 SGHRS and CDR2 YFSETQ. The CDR3 coding sequence is TGCGCCAGCAGCTTCGACCCAGCCAGGAACTATGGCTACACCTTC. It encodes CASSFDPARNYGYTF.

The gene calls are TRBV27 and TRBJ2-4; tentative D call: TRBD1 (6 bases). The CDR3 length is 15 residues. The V end was cut by 6 bases, the J end by 8 bases, with 20 bases between. Looked up from germline, CDR1 is MNHEY and CDR2 is SMNVEV (reference sequence). DNA for the CDR3: TGTGCCAGCAGCCTGGGGGCGGTTACGTCAGACATTCAGTACTTC. Encoded protein: CASSLGAVTSDIQYF.

The chain joins TRBV20-1 to TRBJ2-5; the match to TRBD2 covers 11 bases. In germline, CDR1 is DFQATT, CDR2 SNEGSKA (reference sequence). The J segment lost 5 bases and the V segment lost 5 bases, leaving 10 bases of the junction unmatched. The CDR3 sequence is 15 residues long. The CDR3 region is CSAPTLAGGRETQYF. The CDR3 DNA reads as TGCAGTGCTCCTACCTTAGCGGGGGGGCGGGAGACCCAGTACTTC.

In its sample, this clonotype was seen once. J is TRBJ2-1 and V is TRBV7-3, with D possibly being TRBD1 (6 bases). This CDR3 is 15 amino acids long. Trimming shortened V by 5 bases and J by 6 bases, and 17 bases separated the two germline ends. The V gene's germline CDR1 is SGHTA and CDR2 FQGTGA. This CDR3 reads CASSPTGTSSNEQFF. CDR3 DNA: TGTGCCAGCAGCCCAACCGGGACATCGAGCAATGAGCAGTTCTTC.

This clonotype turned up a few times. The chain employs TRBV10-3 and TRBJ2-7; 7 bases map to TRBD1. The CDR3 runs 12 residues. The V gene's germline CDR1 is ENHRY and CDR2 SYGVKD. V lost 10 bases, J lost 3 bases, and 6 bases stayed unmatched. CDR3 region: CATYDRDYEQYF. DNA of the CDR3: TGTGCCACCTATGACAGGGACTACGAGCAGTACTTC.

The chain employs TRBV18 and TRBJ1-2, with D possibly matching TRBD1 (5 bases). The CDR3 runs to 14 residues. Germline V gene data show CDR1 as KGHSH and CDR2 as LQKENI. V was pared by 3 bases and J by 6 bases, with 14 bases between. CDR3 bases: TGTGCCAGCTCACCTTCAGGGTTAATCCATGGCTACACCTTC. It is translated as CASSPSGLIHGYTF.

This rearrangement joins TRBV4-1 to TRBJ2-1; D is perhaps TRBD1 or TRBD2 (5 bases each). Germline CDR1 MGHRA, CDR2 YSYEKL. The V and J ends lost 10 bases and 3 bases respectively, with 13 bases between them. This CDR3 comprises 13 residues. The CDR3 coding sequence is TGCGCCACCAGAGGGGAGAACTACAATGAGCAGTTCTTC. The encoded protein is CATRGENYNEQFF.

This rearrangement joins TRBV6-5 to TRBJ1-1, with TRBD1 matching 8 bases. J gave up 2 bases and V 5 bases, and 13 bases lay outside the gene matches. The germline V gene has CDR1 MNHEY and CDR2 SVGAGI. This CDR3 comprises 17 residues. The CDR3 is CASSTRPPDRGNTEAFF. The CDR3 DNA reads as TGTGCCAGCAGTACTCGCCCTCCCGACAGGGGCAACACTGAAGCTTTCTTT.

The genes are TRBV6-2 or TRBV6-3 and TRBJ2-1; a possible D gene is TRBD2 (6 bases). Looked up from germline, CDR1 is MNHEY and CDR2 is SVGEGT. V lost 8 bases and J lost 2, with 13 bases in between. This CDR3 spans 14 amino acids. Here the CDR3 DNA reads TGTGCCAGCCGCGGCGGGGTGACCTACAATGAGCAGTTCTTC. It specifies CASRGGVTYNEQFF.

The V gene is TRBV29-1, the J gene TRBJ1-2, with D maybe TRBD1 (5 bases). The CDR3 runs 12 residues. The V end was cut by 4 bases, the J end by 4 bases, with 10 bases between. In germline, CDR1 is SQVTM, CDR2 ANQGSEA. CDR3 in amino acids: CSVVEQGYGYTF. CDR3 coding DNA: TGCAGCGTTGTAGAGCAGGGCTATGGCTACACCTTC.

The rearrangement uses TRBV7-8 and TRBJ1-2; 7 bases are shared with TRBD1. Germline V gene data show CDR1 as SGHVS and CDR2 as FQNEAQ. The CDR3 loop spans 17 amino acids. Trimming at V came to 1 base and at J to 0 bases, leaving 8 bases not matched to a gene. CDR3 residues: CASSLGYWDSANYGYTF. CDR3 nucleotide sequence: TGTGCCAGCAGCTTAGGTTACTGGGACAGCGCTAACTATGGCTACACCTTC.

A few counts support this clonotype. V is TRBV12-3 or TRBV12-4 and J is TRBJ1-2, with 7 bases identical to TRBD1. The CDR3 extends over 15 amino acids. V trimming: 5 bases; J trimming: 6 bases; junction bases outside the gene matches: 12. The CDR3 DNA is TGTGCCAGCAGTCCACTAGACTTAGGGGGCGATGGCTACACCTTC. Translating gives CASSPLDLGGDGYTF.

V gene TRBV27 combines with J gene TRBJ2-7; D is undetermined. Germline V gene data show CDR1 as MNHEY and CDR2 as SMNVEV (reference sequence). The V end was cut by 6 bases, the J end by 3 bases, with 18 bases between. The CDR3 covers 15 residues. In DNA form, the CDR3 reads TGTGCCAGCAGCTTCGGACCCTGCGTCGGCTACGAGCAGTACTTC. Its protein product is CASSFGPCVGYEQYF.

This sequence joins TRBV5-1 and TRBJ1-6; TRBD1 aligns across 9 bases. Trimming took 2 bases from V and 5 from J; bases not matched to a gene: 8. Germline CDR1 is SGHRS and CDR2 is YFSETQ. This CDR3 comprises 17 residues. The CDR3 DNA reads TGCGCCAGCAGCTTAACAGGGGGCTTACGCGATAATTCACCCCTCCACTTT. Translation gives CASSLTGGLRDNSPLHF. Filled out from reference TRBV5-1 and TRBJ1-6, the complete variable domain reads KAGVTQTPRYLIKTRGQQVTLSCSPISGHRSVSWYQQTPGQGLQFLFEYFSETQRNKGNFPGRFSGRQFSNSRSEMNVSTLELGDSALYLCASSLTGGLRDNSPLHFGNGTRLTVT.

This clonotype was counted a few times. The chain carries TRBV7-2 and TRBJ1-1, with a possible D match to TRBD1 (6 bases). The V gene lost 4 bases and the J gene lost 2 bases, with 17 bases spanning the gap. Germline V gene sequence: CDR1 SGHTA, CDR2 FQGNSA. CDR3 length: 16 amino acids. Here the CDR3 DNA reads TGTGCCAGCAGCTGGGTCTGGACAGCGGGCAACACTGAAGCTTTCTTT. It is translated as CASSWVWTAGNTEAFF.

This clonotype was seen a few times. The CDR3, as DNA: TGCAGTGCTCCCAAGGCCCACCTGACCGCAGATACGCAGTATTTT. Residues: CSAPKAHLTADTQYF. This chain links TRBV20-1 with TRBJ2-3, with D uncertain. CDR1 and CDR2 (germline): DFQATT, SNEGSKA (reference sequence). The CDR3 is made up of 15 amino acids. V lost 5 bases, J lost 4 bases, and 19 bases lay in between.

This clonotype was picked up a small number of times. This sequence joins TRBV7-9 and TRBJ2-4; D unresolved. Trimming took 0 bases from V and 1 from J, leaving 16 bases between them. Germline lookup yields CDR1 SEHNR and CDR2 FQNEAQ (reference sequence). This CDR3 has 18 residues. The chain's CDR3 is CASSLAGIENMAKNIQYF. The CDR3 DNA reads as TGTGCCAGCAGCTTAGCAGGGATTGAGAATATGGCCAAAAACATTCAGTACTTC.

This clonotype was counted only a few times. The chain links TRBV25-1 to TRBJ1-2; 7 nucleotides line up with TRBD1. This CDR3 contains 17 residues. Germline CDR1 MGHDK, CDR2 SYGVNS. V was clipped by 4 bases and J by 0 bases; unmatched bases: 11. CDR3 coding DNA: TGTGCCAGCAGTGGCCACGGTCGGACAGGAGCTAACTATGGCTACACCTTC. Amino acids: CASSGHGRTGANYGYTF.

The chain links TRBV27 to TRBJ2-7; D is possibly TRBD1 (6 bases). Trimming stripped 8 bases from V and 4 bases from J, with 15 bases between. The CDR3 is 13 amino acids. Germline loops: CDR1 MNHEY, CDR2 SMNVEV (reference sequence). The CDR3 nucleotides read TGTGCCAGCGCCACCGGGACATTGTACGAGCAGTACTTC. It translates to CASATGTLYEQYF.

The chain has TRBV10-3 and TRBJ1-1; D is unresolved. The V and J ends lost 6 bases and 3 bases respectively, with 14 bases between them. CDR1 is ENHRY, CDR2 SYGVKD, per germline. The CDR3 loop spans 14 amino acids. CDR3: CAISPDGKYTEAFF. In DNA form, the CDR3 reads TGTGCCATCAGCCCCGACGGGAAGTACACTGAAGCTTTCTTT.

This clonotype was picked up one time. The chain carries TRBV12-3 or TRBV12-4 and TRBJ2-7, with a weak D call TRBD1 (5 bases). The CDR3 is made up of 13 amino acids. The ends were cut back, 5 bases at V and 9 bases at J, with 17 bases in the middle. CDR3: CASSVKGGRGQYF. CDR3 nucleotides: TGTGCCAGCAGTGTAAAAGGCGGAAGGGGGCAGTACTTC.

V gene TRBV14 combines with J gene TRBJ1-2, with D maybe TRBD1 (5 bases). Trimming cost V 0 bases and J 4 bases, with 12 bases left between them. This CDR3 contains 15 residues. Germline V gene data show CDR1 as SGHDN and CDR2 as FVKESK. This CDR3 reads CASSQDWGSFYGYTF. The CDR3 coding sequence is TGTGCCAGCAGCCAAGATTGGGGCAGTTTCTATGGCTACACCTTC.

V and J are TRBV7-9 and TRBJ2-4, with 9 nucleotides matching TRBD1. Germline lookup yields CDR1 SEHNR and CDR2 FQNEAQ (reference sequence). This CDR3 region has 16 residues. Trimming removed 6 bases from V and 9 bases from J; junction bases left unmatched: 15. CDR3 sequence: CASRLEQGAEWGIQYF. The DNA for the CDR3 is TGTGCCAGCAGACTGGAACAGGGGGCTGAGTGGGGCATTCAGTACTTC.

CDR3 nucleotide sequence: TGCGCCAGCAGCCAAGATTTTGGGAGGGCCCCCAATGAGCAGTTCTTC. As protein: CASSQDFGRAPNEQFF. V usage is TRBV4-3 and J usage is TRBJ2-1, with 7 nucleotides matching TRBD2. Germline trimming cut 0 bases from V and 6 bases from J; bases unmatched to any gene: 8. Germline V lookup: CDR1 LGHNA, CDR2 YSLEER. The length of the CDR3 is 16 residues.

The chain couples TRBV20-1 to TRBJ2-7; 8 nucleotides agree with TRBD1. V lost 0 bases to trimming and J lost 5 bases; unmatched junction nucleotides: 9. Germline V gene lookup returns CDR1 DFQATT and CDR2 SNEGSKA (reference sequence). The CDR3 spans 15 residues. In nucleotides, the CDR3 is TGCAGTGCTAGAGATCAGCAGGGGGCGCAACACGAGCAGTACTTC. This codes for CSARDQQGAQHEQYF.

This clonotype was seen more than once but under ten times. The DNA for the CDR3 is TGTGCCAGCAGTTTATCACAGCTCGCCTACGAGCAGTACTTC. Its translation is CASSLSQLAYEQYF. The chain combines TRBV12-3 or TRBV12-4 with TRBJ2-7; D gene ambiguous. The CDR3 extends over 14 amino acids. The germline V and J ends were trimmed by 2 bases and 2 bases, with 10 bases remaining between them.